The entry that follows covers one TCR beta chain sequence. This clonotype was picked up many times. The antigen it binds to is not known. No much larger clone is present one base from it, and per-base qualities are unavailable. These data originate in a study of HIV-infected patients and healthy controls (dated by TCRdb to the mid-2010s). About the investigation overall: The study asked whether deep sequencing of the TCR repertoire from small blood samples of HIV patients could detect immune perturbation and reconstitution.

Since whole blood was used without any cell fractionation, the repertoire reflected all peripheral T cells in unsorted form. As controls, ten healthy donors without infection were sampled, and about 40% of the ten donors were sampled a second time approximately three months later. For RNA extraction, 2.5 ml of peripheral blood was drawn into Tempus tubes. Residual genomic DNA was removed with the TURBO-DNase kit and globin mRNA was depleted with GLOBINclear. SuperScript III was used to reverse transcribe 500 ng RNA with primers targeting the alpha and beta constant regions. Separate libraries for the alpha and beta chains were generated through chain-specific third strand synthesis that incorporated multiplexing indices. The protocol used a single primer pair to amplify all rearrangements within a chain, which avoided primer bias, and attached molecular barcodes to each cDNA molecule. The SP2 sequencing primer site and a random hexamer were carried on a 5' RACE adapter, to which purified cDNA was joined by T4 RNA Ligase 1. Second strand synthesis was performed with Phusion polymerase and primed from the SP2 site, and slow temperature ramps were applied to favor optimal annealing. Each molecule's 12-nucleotide barcode consisted of two random hexamer sequences, both added before amplification and joined together. P5 and P7 adapter elements plus a second index were added in a short first PCR, which was followed by a roughly 24-cycle amplification PCR with P5s and P7 primers. Libraries received approximately 25 PCR cycles in total, were quantified on a Qubit, sized on a Bioanalyzer, and diluted to approximately 3.9 nM. Normalized libraries were sequenced on an Illumina MiSeq with 2 x 250 paired-end kits. Reverse transcription reactions underwent purification over MinElute columns, with elution into around 9.4 ul Tris-Cl. Adapter ligations ran for 20 to 25 hours at 16 degrees C and were afterwards cleaned with AMPure XP beads at a 1:1 ratio. The original methods were these. A modified Decombinator processed the demultiplexed FASTQ files and output V, J, insert and barcode information. Any sequence that shared a barcode yet differed from the dominant sequence was discarded as an error, and the number of original cDNA molecules was estimated by counting barcodes clustered at Levenshtein distance 3. Downstream analyses used R packages ineq, vegan, igraph and RCytoscape, with IMGT nomenclature and CDR3 definitions. The authors computed V gene usage over distinct sequences and counted each TCR a single time to avoid skew from clonal expansion. Whenever two unique CDR3 amino acid sequences within a donor differed by a single Levenshtein edit, similarity networks linked them. Published HIV-specific CDR3s (around 90 alpha, 600 to 850 beta) and CMV-specific CDR3s (approximately 13 alpha, 250 to 300 beta) were compiled and searched for in the repertoires. Lower sequence numbers were not the cause of the decreased diversity in patients, as random subsampling to size-matched repertoires showed. TCRdb reprocessing: public reads trimmed at Q25 with fastp, clones called with MiXCR, in-frame beta chains kept. Rows merge per CDR3 protein into single entries with the most common DNA and genes. TCRdb's processing, not the study's, gives the V and J calls here. In all, the sample holds about 19,000 distinct CDR3 sequences, and roughly 8.2% of those were seen once. The ten top clones hold more than 2% of the sample.

What the authors observed across the whole study: HIV-associated CDR3s exhibited a significant reduction in frequency during therapy, whereas CMV-associated CDR3s exhibited no significant change, although the majority increased in frequency. Differing numbers of distinct sequences in patients and controls hindered comparison, and size-matching assigned excessive weight to rare events in the HIV-infected data. The study cohorts differed slightly in age and sex profile, but those differences did not account for the observed differences in diversity. Compared with controls, HIV-infected patients showed significantly different mean usage of eight alpha and eight beta V genes. The pairing of alpha and beta chains was not determined in the samples. Both the Jaccard index and the count of highly shared sequences showed that healthy controls shared more CDR3s between individuals than HIV+ patients did. Compared with untreated HIV+ repertoires, healthy control repertoires had roughly threefold more distinct CDR3s and a higher Shannon diversity. Alpha-chain CDR3s from MAIT cells appeared at high frequency in healthy controls but were severely depleted in HIV+ repertoires. HIV-infected repertoires had significantly higher mean Gini indices than controls, possibly reflecting oligoclonality. HLA typing of donors was not performed in the study. The dynamics of distinct T-cell subpopulations could not be separated, and sequencing depth was restricted, because whole blood was used. Processing included only sixteen HIV-infected individuals, and this was regarded by the authors as a major limit on how widely the findings apply. In size-matched repertoire data, the apparent post-therapy recovery of the Gini index in HIV-infected patients was not replicated.

The CDR3 has 14 amino acids, counting the end cysteine and phenylalanine. The retained sequence is limited to the CDR3, 42 bases, with the frame set at the first base. CDR1 and CDR2 (SEHNR, FQNEAQ) derive from the germline V gene (reference sequence). V lost 10 bases and J lost 0 bases, and the count of bases not matched to a germline gene is 2. This sequence originates from an adult in good health. In this chain, TRBV7-9 is recombined with TRBJ2-3; 12 middle bases align to TRBD2. Sample: blood. The nucleotide sequence is given as TGTGCCACACTAGCGGGGGGTAGCACAGATACGCAGTATTTT. Translated, it gives CATLAGGSTDTQYF.